The rows below give T cell receptor beta chains drawn from one sample of a study of T-cell memory formation after mild COVID-19. TCRdb analysed the 5' RACE reads with MiXCR anew, one entry per CDR3 protein. Among approximately 100,000 distinct CDR3 sequences listed, approximately 10% were seen once. Input material: PBMCs or a T cell subset sorted from them (not recorded which). The origin of the receptors is a man aged 18 to 30 who had mild COVID-19 (a few samples of this study predate the infection). Cell type and time point are not known. Each CDR3 is given with its conserved first and last residue. D genes are given only for firm matches. Size is omitted from some rows. Given values are once, few, many or a class for expanded clones.

clone_size	v_call	j_call	d_call	cdr3_aa	cdr3_nt
few	TRBV29-1	TRBJ2-1	TRBD2	CSVTSGGAGYEQFF	TGCAGCGTGACTAGCGGGGGGGCTGGGTATGAGCAGTTCTTC
-	TRBV7-9	TRBJ2-1	TRBD1	CASTRDSGNEQFF	TGTGCCAGCACCCGGGACAGTGGGAATGAGCAGTTCTTC
many	TRBV6-1	TRBJ2-7	-	CASSEKGRPYEQYF	TGTGCCAGCAGTGAGAAGGGGCGTCCCTACGAGCAGTACTTC
-	TRBV6-1	TRBJ1-2	-	CATVTLSGGYTF	TGTGCCACCGTGACTCTCTCGGGGGGCTACACCTTC
few	TRBV5-5	TRBJ2-1	-	CASSLMGQEQFF	TGTGCCAGCAGCTTGATGGGGCAGGAGCAGTTCTTC
-	TRBV5-8	TRBJ2-1	-	CASSPRSGLNEQFF	TGTGCCAGCAGCCCTAGGTCGGGCCTCAATGAGCAGTTCTTC
few	TRBV4-1	TRBJ1-2	-	CASSQDGRTAFNYGYTF	TGCGCCAGCAGCCAAGATGGGAGGACAGCTTTTAACTATGGCTACACCTTC
few	TRBV6-6	TRBJ1-5	-	CASLGHVGNQPQHF	TGTGCCAGCCTTGGACATGTGGGCAATCAGCCCCAGCATTTT
few	TRBV29-1	TRBJ2-3	-	CSVEDLITDTQYF	TGCAGCGTTGAAGATTTAATCACAGATACGCAGTATTTT
few	TRBV4-1	TRBJ1-1	-	CASSPPRGNTEAFF	TGCGCCAGCAGCCCCCCTCGGGGTAACACTGAAGCTTTCTTT
few	TRBV5-6	TRBJ2-5	TRBD2	CASSLAETSGGGTQYF	TGTGCCAGCAGCTTGGCTGAGACTAGCGGGGGCGGGACCCAGTACTTC
-	TRBV6-6	TRBJ1-2	-	CASGTTPGYDGYTF	TGTGCCAGCGGAACAACCCCAGGATATGACGGCTACACCTTC
few	TRBV7-2	TRBJ2-3	TRBD2	CASSLGTSGGASTDTQYF	TGTGCCAGCAGCTTAGGGACTAGCGGGGGTGCTAGCACAGATACGCAGTATTTT
few	TRBV7-8	TRBJ2-5	TRBD2	CASSILAGSQETQYF	TGTGCCAGCAGCATTCTAGCGGGGAGCCAAGAGACCCAGTACTTC
few	TRBV29-1	TRBJ2-2	-	CSVGERRNTGELFF	TGCAGCGTTGGGGAAAGACGGAATACCGGGGAGCTGTTTTTT
few	TRBV6-2/TRBV6-3	TRBJ2-5	-	CASREGKETQYF	TGTGCCAGCAGGGAGGGGAAGGAGACCCAGTACTTC
many	TRBV29-1	TRBJ2-3	TRBD2	CSPHEAGGHSDTQYF	TGCAGCCCCCACGAAGCGGGGGGGCATTCAGATACGCAGTATTTT
few	TRBV7-2	TRBJ2-2	TRBD1	CASSFDRGAGELFF	TGTGCCAGCAGCTTTGACAGGGGGGCAGGGGAGCTGTTTTTT
-	TRBV7-3	TRBJ2-1	-	CASSLSSQNEQFF	TGTGCCAGCAGCTTAAGTTCTCAGAATGAGCAGTTCTTC
few	TRBV12-3/TRBV12-4	TRBJ1-4	-	CASTFEQGGNEKLFF	TGTGCCAGCACCTTTGAACAGGGAGGTAATGAAAAACTGTTTTTT
few	TRBV5-1	TRBJ1-1	TRBD1	CASGRTGGMNTEAFF	TGCGCCAGCGGTAGGACAGGGGGCATGAACACTGAAGCTTTCTTT
-	TRBV28	TRBJ1-5	TRBD1	CASSSLRTGVVQPQHF	TGTGCCAGCAGCTCCCTTCGGACAGGGGTTGTTCAGCCCCAGCATTTT
few	TRBV12-3/TRBV12-4	TRBJ2-5	-	CASSSAAGAPETQYF	TGTGCCAGCAGTTCCGCTGCGGGGGCCCCAGAGACCCAGTACTTC
-	TRBV4-1	TRBJ2-3	TRBD2	CASSQTSALVDTQYF	TGCGCCAGCAGCCAAACTAGCGCCCTCGTAGATACGCAGTATTTT
many	TRBV28	TRBJ2-5	-	CASSLTIGSQETQYF	TGTGCCAGCAGTTTAACCATCGGGAGCCAAGAGACCCAGTACTTC
-	TRBV14	TRBJ2-5	TRBD2	CASSQPPSGGETQYF	TGTGCCAGCAGCCAACCCCCCAGCGGGGGAGAGACCCAGTACTTC
-	TRBV7-9	TRBJ1-5	-	CASSAKGHQPQHF	TGTGCCAGCAGCGCGAAGGGACATCAGCCCCAGCATTTT
-	TRBV6-2/TRBV6-3	TRBJ1-5	-	CASRPLSKVPRINQPQHF	TGTGCCAGCAGACCCCTTTCAAAGGTGCCCCGGATCAATCAGCCCCAGCATTTT
-	TRBV19	TRBJ1-1	-	CASSPTPGMNTEAFF	TGTGCCAGTAGTCCCACCCCGGGGATGAACACTGAAGCTTTCTTT
few	TRBV7-2	TRBJ2-6	-	CASSQTAADYSGANVLTF	TGTGCCAGCAGCCAGACAGCAGCCGATTACTCTGGGGCCAACGTCCTGACTTTC
few	TRBV5-1	TRBJ2-5	TRBD1	CASSLRQGNQETQYF	TGCGCCAGCAGCTTGAGACAGGGCAACCAAGAGACCCAGTACTTC
few	TRBV5-6	TRBJ2-1	TRBD2	CASSWGLADSYNEQFF	TGTGCCAGCAGCTGGGGACTAGCGGACTCCTACAATGAGCAGTTCTTC
-	TRBV20-1	TRBJ1-5	-	CSARDSGNQPQHF	TGCAGTGCTAGAGACAGCGGAAATCAGCCCCAGCATTTT
few	TRBV5-1	TRBJ2-5	-	CASSLISRGQETQYF	TGCGCCAGCAGCTTGATTAGCAGAGGGCAAGAGACCCAGTACTTC
many	TRBV6-4	TRBJ2-3	-	CASSESLERTDTQYF	TGTGCCAGCAGTGAATCACTAGAAAGGACAGATACGCAGTATTTT
few	TRBV6-5	TRBJ2-3	-	CASSYSAGRPTDTQYF	TGTGCCAGCAGTTACTCCGCAGGGCGACCCACAGATACGCAGTATTTT
-	TRBV5-5	TRBJ1-5	-	CASSLWGSQPQHF	TGTGCCAGCAGCTTGTGGGGGAGTCAGCCCCAGCATTTT
-	TRBV7-2	TRBJ2-3	TRBD2	CASSLQTRRHVLNGGAPDTQYF	TGTGCCAGCAGCTTACAGACTCGGCGGCACGTCCTGAACGGGGGGGCCCCCGATACGCAGTATTTT
-	TRBV29-1	TRBJ2-2	-	CSVERPGGFGTGELFF	TGCAGCGTTGAACGGCCCGGAGGTTTTGGCACCGGGGAGCTGTTTTTT